This TCR beta chain was identified in a study of blood T cell repertoires in COVID-19. Study information: The study drew acute and convalescent COVID-19 samples from the United States, Italy and Spain.

A note on this clone: This sample includes further DNA sequences coding for the same CDR3.

Authors' analysis steps: Researchers report that nucleated cell counts were estimated from reference gene primer amplification. The protocol was immunoSEQ multiplex PCR, while the TCRdb copy is restricted to in-frame clones and leaves out a portion. V and J calls and clone size are copied from that table; D and trimming were computed from the DNA. This table has roughly 280,000 clones, approximately 90% appearing once. Per the germline V gene, CDR1 is SGHTA and CDR2 is FQGNSA. Trimming pared 4 bases from V and 2 bases from J, leaving 8 bases between. The CDR3 spans 13 residues. What was sequenced was peripheral blood. The chain employs TRBV7-2 and TRBJ1-1, with a tentative D call TRBD1 (6 bases). The sequence derives from a woman between 45 and 60 years old who had recovered from COVID-19. The CDR3 region is CASSSQGNTEAFF. DNA of the CDR3: TGTGCCAGCAGCTCACAGGGAAACACTGAAGCTTTCTTT.